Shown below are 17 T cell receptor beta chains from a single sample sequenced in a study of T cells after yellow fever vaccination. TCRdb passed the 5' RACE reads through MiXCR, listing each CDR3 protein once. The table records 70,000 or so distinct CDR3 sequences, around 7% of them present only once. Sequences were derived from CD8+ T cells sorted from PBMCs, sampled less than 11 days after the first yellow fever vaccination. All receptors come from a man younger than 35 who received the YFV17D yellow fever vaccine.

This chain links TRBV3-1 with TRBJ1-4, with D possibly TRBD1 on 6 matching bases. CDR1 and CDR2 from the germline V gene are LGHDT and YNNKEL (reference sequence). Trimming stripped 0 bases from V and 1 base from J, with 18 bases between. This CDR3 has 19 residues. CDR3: CASSQEWGLYGGTNEKLFF. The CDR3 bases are TGTGCCAGCAGCCAAGAGTGGGGGCTCTACGGCGGAACTAATGAAAAACTGTTTTTT.

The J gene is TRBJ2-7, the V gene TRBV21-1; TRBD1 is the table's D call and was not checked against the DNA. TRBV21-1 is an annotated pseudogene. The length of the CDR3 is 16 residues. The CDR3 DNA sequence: TGTGCCAGCAGCCCCCTGGTCGGGACAGCCCAGTGGGAGCAGTACGTC. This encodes CASSPLVGTAQWEQYV.

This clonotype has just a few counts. CDR3 amino acids: CASSSYLWDRGSNNEQFF. The CDR3 nucleotides are TGTGCCAGTAGTTCCTACCTTTGGGACAGGGGAAGTAACAATGAGCAGTTCTTC. The gene calls are TRBV19 and TRBJ2-1; TRBD1 matches at 10 bases. CDR3 length: 18 amino acids. Germline V gene lookup returns CDR1 LNHDA and CDR2 SQIVND (reference sequence). Trimming at V came to 5 bases and at J to 5 bases, leaving 15 bases not matched to a gene.

This CDR3 is CASSQGPPEQYF. The CDR3 coding sequence is TGCGCCAGCAGCCAAGGGCCCCCCGAGCAGTACTTC. V and J are TRBV4-1 and TRBJ2-7, with unresolved D. Trimming took off 1 base at V and 6 bases at J, with 7 bases between the two ends. Germline V gene lookup returns CDR1 MGHRA and CDR2 YSYEKL. The CDR3 runs to 12 residues.

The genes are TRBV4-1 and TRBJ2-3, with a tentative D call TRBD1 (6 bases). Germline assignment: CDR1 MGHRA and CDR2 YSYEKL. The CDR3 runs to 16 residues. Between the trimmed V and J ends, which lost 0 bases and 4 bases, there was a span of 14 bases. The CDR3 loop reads CASSQETGISPDTQYF. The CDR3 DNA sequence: TGCGCCAGCAGCCAAGAAACAGGGATATCCCCAGATACGCAGTATTTT.

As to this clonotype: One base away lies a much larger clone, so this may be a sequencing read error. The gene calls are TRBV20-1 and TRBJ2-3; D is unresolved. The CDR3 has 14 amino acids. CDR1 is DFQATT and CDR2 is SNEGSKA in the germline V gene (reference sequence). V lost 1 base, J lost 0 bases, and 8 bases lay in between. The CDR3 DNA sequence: TGCAGTGCTAGAGCACATCCCAGCACAGATACGCAGTATTTT. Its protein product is CSARAHPSTDTQYF.

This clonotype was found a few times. DNA of the CDR3: TGTGCCAGCTCCAGGACGAACACCGGGGAGCTGTTTTTT. Its translation: CASSRTNTGELFF. This chain links TRBV7-2 with TRBJ2-2; D remains unclear. V was clipped by 8 bases and J by 0 bases, with 7 bases between them. This CDR3 is built from 13 residues. Germline V CDR1 and CDR2: SGHTA, FQGNSA.

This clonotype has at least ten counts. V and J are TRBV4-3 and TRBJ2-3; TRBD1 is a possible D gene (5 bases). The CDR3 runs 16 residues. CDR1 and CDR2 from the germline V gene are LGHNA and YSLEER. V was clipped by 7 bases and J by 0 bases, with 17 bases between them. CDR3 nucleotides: TGCGCCAGCACTCCTGGGGCAGCCCCTAGCACAGATACGCAGTATTTT. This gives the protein CASTPGAAPSTDTQYF.

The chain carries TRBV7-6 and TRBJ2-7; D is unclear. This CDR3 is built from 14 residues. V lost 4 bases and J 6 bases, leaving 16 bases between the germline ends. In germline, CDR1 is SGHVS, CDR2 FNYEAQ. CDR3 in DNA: TGTGCCAGCAGCTCAAATCTCATAGGCGGCGAGCAGTACTTC. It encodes CASSSNLIGGEQYF.

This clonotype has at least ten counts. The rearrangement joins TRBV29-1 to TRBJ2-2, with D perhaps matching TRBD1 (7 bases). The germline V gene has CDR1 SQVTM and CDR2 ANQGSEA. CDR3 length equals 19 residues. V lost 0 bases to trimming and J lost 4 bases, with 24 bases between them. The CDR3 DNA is TGCAGCGTTGAAGATCCATTTAACGGAGGGACAGTAAGCACCGGGGAGCTGTTTTTT. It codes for CSVEDPFNGGTVSTGELFF.

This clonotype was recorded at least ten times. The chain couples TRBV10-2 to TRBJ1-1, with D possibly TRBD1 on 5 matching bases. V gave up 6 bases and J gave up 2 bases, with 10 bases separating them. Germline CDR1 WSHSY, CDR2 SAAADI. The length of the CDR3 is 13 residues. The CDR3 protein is CASRSGRNTEAFF. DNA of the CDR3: TGCGCCAGCAGATCGGGGCGAAACACTGAAGCTTTCTTT.

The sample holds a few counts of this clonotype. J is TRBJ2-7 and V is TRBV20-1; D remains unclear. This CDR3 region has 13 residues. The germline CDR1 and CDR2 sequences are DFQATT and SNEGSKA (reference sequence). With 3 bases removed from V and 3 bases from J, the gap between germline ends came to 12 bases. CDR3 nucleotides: TGCAGTGCTAGTCGTACAGTTGACTACGAGCAGTACTTC. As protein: CSASRTVDYEQYF.

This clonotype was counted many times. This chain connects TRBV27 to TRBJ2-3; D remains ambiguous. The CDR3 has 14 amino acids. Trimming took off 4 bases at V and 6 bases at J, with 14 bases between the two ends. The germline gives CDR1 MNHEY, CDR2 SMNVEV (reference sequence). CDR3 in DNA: TGTGCCAGCAGTTACTATACACCCAAGGATACGCAGTATTTT. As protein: CASSYYTPKDTQYF.

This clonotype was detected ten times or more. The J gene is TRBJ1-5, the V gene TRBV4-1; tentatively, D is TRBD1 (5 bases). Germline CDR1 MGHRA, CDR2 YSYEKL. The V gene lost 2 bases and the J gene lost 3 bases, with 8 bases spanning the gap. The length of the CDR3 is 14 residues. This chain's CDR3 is CASSQRQINQPQHF. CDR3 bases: TGCGCCAGCAGCCAAAGACAGATCAATCAGCCCCAGCATTTT.

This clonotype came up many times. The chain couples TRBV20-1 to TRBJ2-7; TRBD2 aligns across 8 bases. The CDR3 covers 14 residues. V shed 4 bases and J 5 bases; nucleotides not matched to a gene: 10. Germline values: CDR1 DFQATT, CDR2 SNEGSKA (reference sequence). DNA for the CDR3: TGCAGTGCTATTCCGGCGGGGGGCGGCCACGAGCAGTACTTC. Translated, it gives CSAIPAGGGHEQYF.

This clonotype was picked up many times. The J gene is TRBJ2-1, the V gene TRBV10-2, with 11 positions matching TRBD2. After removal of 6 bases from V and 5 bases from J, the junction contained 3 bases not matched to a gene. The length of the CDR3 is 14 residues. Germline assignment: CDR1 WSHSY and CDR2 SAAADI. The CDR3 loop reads CASRTSGGHNEQFF. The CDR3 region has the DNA TGCGCCAGCAGAACTAGCGGGGGCCACAATGAGCAGTTCTTC.

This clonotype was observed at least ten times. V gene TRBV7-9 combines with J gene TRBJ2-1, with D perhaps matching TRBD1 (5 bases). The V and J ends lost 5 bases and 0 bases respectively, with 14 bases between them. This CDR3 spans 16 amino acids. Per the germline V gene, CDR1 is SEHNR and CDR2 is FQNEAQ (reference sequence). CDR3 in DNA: TGTGCCAGCAGCAAGACAGCCCCCAGCTCCTACAATGAGCAGTTCTTC. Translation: CASSKTAPSSYNEQFF.